These 4 T cell receptor beta chains originate from one sample sequenced in a study of graft-versus-host responses after intestinal transplantation. Repertoires were generated with immunoSEQ multiplex PCR, while TCRdb's copy carries only in-frame clones and drops some. The sample shows 75,000 to 90,000 clones, 85% to 90% of them seen only once. For these receptors, no antigen is known. The specimen comprised unstimulated CD4+ T cells sorted from spleen or lymph node cells, sampled before intestinal transplant. The origin of the receptors is a human donor who received an intestinal transplant.

The rearrangement joins TRBV28 to TRBJ2-1; 8 bases fit TRBD1. The junction had 7 bases not matched to a gene; V was cut back by 5 bases and J by 4 bases. In germline, CDR1 is MDHEN, CDR2 SYDVKM. The CDR3 length is 15 residues. CDR3 loop: CASSRPGQEYNEQFF. CDR3 in DNA: TGTGCCAGCAGTCGGCCGGGACAGGAGTACAATGAGCAGTTCTTC.

The gene calls are TRBV6-5 and TRBJ1-2, with 8 bases matching TRBD1. The CDR3 totals 13 residues. Looked up from germline, CDR1 is MNHEY and CDR2 is SVGAGI. With 2 bases clipped from V and 6 bases from J, the junction kept 2 bases outside the gene matches. The CDR3 spells CASSYLDRDGYTF. CDR3 nucleotides: TGTGCCAGCAGTTACCTGGACAGGGATGGCTACACCTTC.

V and J are TRBV2 and TRBJ2-1; 14 bases are a match to TRBD2. The ends lost 7 bases at V and 14 bases at J; junction bases unmatched: 7. This CDR3 comprises 13 residues. The V gene's germline CDR1 is SNHLY and CDR2 FYNNEI. The CDR3 DNA follows: TGTGCCAGCACCGGGACTAGCGGGAGAGGGGAGTTCTTC. It encodes CASTGTSGRGEFF.

This clone was found once. The CDR3 region has the DNA TGTGCCAGCTCACCAGGGGCCGGGGGCTACACCTTC. Encoded protein: CASSPGAGGYTF. The chain has TRBV18 and TRBJ1-2; maybe TRBD1 (5 bases). V lost 2 bases and J lost 8, with 9 bases in between. The CDR3 runs 12 residues. Germline values: CDR1 KGHSH, CDR2 LQKENI.